The source of this TCR beta chain is a study of identifying expanded T cells in peripheral blood. CDR3 length equals 14 residues. Trimming left V 3 bases short and J 2 bases short, with 11 bases between. Germline V gene sequence: CDR1 SEHNR, CDR2 FQNEAQ (reference sequence). The data were produced by immunoSEQ multiplex PCR, yet TCRdb's version contains in-frame clones alone and is incomplete. The table includes approximately 75,000 clones, roughly 88% detected once. This sequence was found in a person aged 18-69 years in good health. The gene calls are TRBV7-9 and TRBJ2-7; perhaps TRBD2 as D (6 bases). The sequenced material came from blood. The CDR3 region has the DNA TGTGCCAGCAGCTTCGGGGGTTTAGCCTACGAGCAGTACTTC. It encodes CASSFGGLAYEQYF.